Detailed here is one T cell receptor beta chain. Its antigen is undetermined. Between the trimmed V and J ends, which lost 4 bases and 4 bases, there was a span of 19 bases. This CDR3 region has 16 residues. Germline lookup yields CDR1 SGHDN and CDR2 FVKESK. The data derive from a study of cytomegalovirus exposure and HLA in healthy donors. Overall study findings and caveats: A later examination showed that TCR association rates differed by HLA locus, with DRB1 most and HLA-C fewest. Some public TCRs appeared in many individuals, while most sequences were rare.

A multiplex PCR was run with 60 Vbeta primers and 13 Jbeta primers. The authors' processing: Counted up in a later analysis, unique TCR beta chains came to some 75 million, with some 9.9 million shared. Some clones are missing from TCRdb's copy, which holds only in-frame ones; the method was immunoSEQ multiplex PCR. V and J calls and clone size are given by that table; D and trimming were obtained from the DNA. The sample comprises 140,000 to 150,000 clones, around four fifths of which are singletons, and around 10% rests with the top ten. The sequenced sample consisted of PBMCs. The TCR originated in a woman aged 55-70 years in good health and CMV-seropositive. The V and J genes are TRBV14 and TRBJ1-1; the D gene is possibly TRBD1 (6 bases). CDR3 sequence (DNA): TGTGCCAGCAGCCCCTGGCTGCGGGGGCACGGCACTGAAGCTTTCTTT. This encodes CASSPWLRGHGTEAFF.